A selection of T cell receptor beta chains follows, all from one sample in a study of blood T cells in healthy people across ages. TCRdb reprocessed the 5' RACE reads via MiXCR and lists one record per CDR3 protein. The sample shows about 1.5 million distinct CDR3 sequences, around 40% of them seen only once. Specimen: blood. The receptors come from a woman between 18 and 29 years old in good health. The CDR3 runs from the conserved cysteine through the conserved F or W. D genes are given only for firm matches.

V gene: TRBV9; D gene: NA; J gene: TRBJ2-6; CDR3 protein: CASSALRGSSGANVLTF
V gene: TRBV12-3/TRBV12-4; D gene: TRBD1; J gene: TRBJ1-5; CDR3 protein: CASSLPGGSNQPQHF
V gene: TRBV7-9; D gene: NA; J gene: TRBJ1-1; CDR3 protein: CVSSGRYGNTEAFF
V gene: TRBV7-2; D gene: TRBD1; J gene: TRBJ2-2; CDR3 protein: CASSLVGGQGTGELFF
V gene: TRBV10-3; D gene: NA; J gene: TRBJ1-1; CDR3 protein: CAISDPGQSELNTEAFF
V gene: TRBV7-3; D gene: NA; J gene: TRBJ2-3; CDR3 protein: CASSLIPGGVTDTQYF
V gene: TRBV11-2; D gene: TRBD1; J gene: TRBJ1-2; CDR3 protein: CASRSRTGGAHYGYTF
V gene: TRBV12-3/TRBV12-4; D gene: NA; J gene: TRBJ2-3; CDR3 protein: CASRHPGQLLGGQYRTDTQYF
V gene: TRBV12-3/TRBV12-4; D gene: NA; J gene: TRBJ1-2; CDR3 protein: CASRNGGTYGHTF
V gene: TRBV20-1; D gene: NA; J gene: NA; CDR3 protein: CSACTAQETQYF
V gene: TRBV29-1; D gene: NA; J gene: TRBJ1-2; CDR3 protein: CSVEDLIAPTNYGYTF
V gene: TRBV2; D gene: TRBD1; J gene: TRBJ2-4; CDR3 protein: CACRAGTGDIQYF
V gene: TRBV20-1; D gene: NA; J gene: TRBJ1-5; CDR3 protein: CSASGTVPDQPQHF
V gene: TRBV6-2/TRBV6-3; D gene: TRBD1; J gene: TRBJ2-7; CDR3 protein: CASRAWTGSYEQYF
V gene: TRBV7-9; D gene: NA; J gene: NA; CDR3 protein: CASSPPTGDYYEQYF
V gene: TRBV20-1; D gene: NA; J gene: TRBJ1-4; CDR3 protein: CSAPPGAQKGKLFF
V gene: TRBV27; D gene: NA; J gene: TRBJ1-1; CDR3 protein: CASSLLGQVNTEAFF
V gene: TRBV4-1; D gene: TRBD1; J gene: TRBJ2-2; CDR3 protein: CASSQVPQGYTGELFF
V gene: TRBV27; D gene: NA; J gene: NA; CDR3 protein: CASSLSGWTEQYF
V gene: TRBV7-4; D gene: TRBD2; J gene: TRBJ2-1; CDR3 protein: CASSLEAGLSYNEQFF
V gene: TRBV4-2; D gene: TRBD2; J gene: TRBJ2-7; CDR3 protein: CASSQDPPGSGRSNEQYF
V gene: TRBV20-1; D gene: NA; J gene: TRBJ1-2; CDR3 protein: CSASAGIGQNYGYTF
V gene: TRBV29-1; D gene: NA; J gene: TRBJ1-2; CDR3 protein: CSAPDSTINYGYTF
V gene: TRBV9; D gene: NA; J gene: TRBJ1-3; CDR3 protein: CASSQPLGSPLSGNTIYF
V gene: TRBV13; D gene: NA; J gene: TRBJ2-5; CDR3 protein: CASSLNTQRETQYF
V gene: TRBV21-1; D gene: NA; J gene: TRBJ1-1; CDR3 protein: CASSGTSNLGITEAFF
V gene: TRBV7-2; D gene: TRBD2; J gene: TRBJ2-5; CDR3 protein: CASSFGRETHEQYF
V gene: TRBV7-2; D gene: NA; J gene: TRBJ2-3; CDR3 protein: CASSALAGDRTQYF
V gene: TRBV7-3; D gene: TRBD1; J gene: TRBJ1-1; CDR3 protein: CASSLMGQASEAFF
V gene: TRBV7-3; D gene: NA; J gene: TRBJ2-7; CDR3 protein: CASSFDSTYEQYF
V gene: TRBV6-2/TRBV6-3; D gene: NA; J gene: TRBJ2-1; CDR3 protein: CASSPGRLWDNEQFF
V gene: TRBV6-2/TRBV6-3; D gene: NA; J gene: TRBJ1-1; CDR3 protein: CASLRGRAKLNTEAFF
V gene: TRBV12-3/TRBV12-4; D gene: NA; J gene: TRBJ2-7; CDR3 protein: CASSAGGGRNEQYF
V gene: TRBV20-1; D gene: TRBD2; J gene: TRBJ2-1; CDR3 protein: CSARPGLAGYNEQFF
V gene: TRBV20-1; D gene: NA; J gene: TRBJ2-2; CDR3 protein: CSASLTGFTGELFF
V gene: TRBV7-9; D gene: TRBD1; J gene: TRBJ1-6; CDR3 protein: CASSLPGQGISPLHF
V gene: TRBV20-1; D gene: NA; J gene: NA; CDR3 protein: CSARGPRATTSYEQYF
V gene: TRBV21-1; D gene: NA; J gene: TRBJ1-2; CDR3 protein: CASKGSNNYGYTF
V gene: TRBV28; D gene: NA; J gene: TRBJ1-5; CDR3 protein: CASSPGALSGNQPQHF
V gene: TRBV29-1; D gene: TRBD2; J gene: TRBJ2-3; CDR3 protein: CSVEDSLAGGRDTQYF
V gene: TRBV20-1; D gene: TRBD2; J gene: TRBJ2-1; CDR3 protein: CSARGIGLAGGLDNEQFF
V gene: TRBV7-9; D gene: NA; J gene: TRBJ2-1; CDR3 protein: CASSLVVSHEQFF
V gene: TRBV13; D gene: TRBD2; J gene: TRBJ2-7; CDR3 protein: CASSLGLGMYEQYF
V gene: TRBV5-6; D gene: NA; J gene: NA; CDR3 protein: CASSWGGVRETQYF
V gene: TRBV6-5; D gene: NA; J gene: TRBJ1-4; CDR3 protein: CASSYSIPGTEKLFF
V gene: TRBV6-2/TRBV6-3; D gene: NA; J gene: TRBJ2-7; CDR3 protein: CASSYTGRRYEQYF
V gene: TRBV20-1; D gene: NA; J gene: TRBJ1-1; CDR3 protein: CSAAEGPRRVEAFF
V gene: TRBV3-1; D gene: NA; J gene: TRBJ2-1; CDR3 protein: CASSQDHAATSYNEQFF
V gene: TRBV7-2; D gene: NA; J gene: TRBJ2-1; CDR3 protein: CASRGGGYSNEQFF
V gene: TRBV25-1; D gene: TRBD2; J gene: TRBJ2-1; CDR3 protein: CASSESSPSGWLNEQFF